This note documents a single T cell receptor beta chain sequence. Its antigen has not been determined. No base-level quality is on record; no much larger clone is a single base apart. This record comes from a study of T cells in Graves' hyperthyroidism and ophthalmopathy (dated by TCRdb to between 2018 and 2020). About the investigation overall: Peripheral blood was sampled at the time of initial diagnosis, prior to any treatment. To identify distinguishing TCR V-J signatures, a discovery cohort of 100 patients was used, comprising 40 to 45 with Graves' ophthalmopathy and approximately 57 with stable Graves' hyperthyroidism. An independent validation cohort of fewer than 20 hyperthyroidism patients and over 15 patients who later progressed to ophthalmopathy tested prospective prediction of ophthalmopathy. For training and testing, the 110 or so patients in the discovery cohort were randomly divided in a 7:3 ratio. In addition, the study compared T-cell repertoires in thyroid tissue and in blood from roughly six Graves' hyperthyroidism patients. After sampling, hyperthyroidism patients received methimazole starting at 30 mg daily, and ophthalmopathy patients received high-dose intravenous methylprednisolone. TCR Vbeta CDR3 sequencing of roughly 140 peripheral blood samples (under 45 ophthalmopathy, roughly 74 hyperthyroidism and approximately 17 progressor patients) is reported in the paper.

Stable Graves' hyperthyroidism was defined as the absence of progression to ophthalmopathy over 18 months of follow-up. Hyperthyroidism patients were newly diagnosed, had a disease duration of under 2 months, and were aged 18 to 65 years. Patients with uncontrolled infections, other autoimmune diseases, pregnancy or lactation were excluded. Diagnoses relied on clinical symptoms, serum thyroxine and TRAb, thyroid ultrasound and orbital computed tomography. Ficoll-Paque density gradient centrifugation was used to isolate PBMCs from 8.5 to 10 ml of fresh peripheral blood. Trizol reagent was used to extract total RNA, and RNA quality was then checked on an Agilent 2100 Bioanalyzer. The TCR beta CDR3 regions were amplified from the RNA transcripts. For the first round of RT-PCR on the TCR CDR3, the HTBI primer set was used together with the Qiagen OneStep RT-PCR kit. The libraries were constructed in a second round of multiplex PCR and then size-selected and purified. Paired-end sequencing of the libraries was performed with 100 bp reads on an Illumina HiSeq2000. The published analysis was carried out like this. SOAPnuke was used to process the raw data, throwing out any read that contained adapters or uncalled bases, had a mean Phred below 15, or lacked an exact constant-primer or identifier match. COPE v1.2.5 was used to merge the high-quality paired reads, and each unique nucleotide sequence was defined as a clonotype. MiTCR v1.1 was used to align the clonotypes against IMGT TRBV, TRBD and TRBJ reference segments. The analysis included only V-J combinations with a frequency above 0.0001, which together covered 99% to 99.2% of the repertoires. The TCS score was defined as the ratio of F50 (clonal expansion) to E x V (chaos), calculated using BLOSUM62-based TCRdist between CDR3 peptides within each V-J. Welch's t-statistics and random forest reduced just over 500 V-J features to 13, which were used in a naive Bayes classifier (R e1071). The raw public reads went through TCRdb reprocessing: fastp at Q25, MiXCR clone calling, in-frame beta chains kept. Each record represents a unique CDR3 protein, reported with the most common genes and DNA among its rows. The authors' filters were not applied to this entry. This sample holds roughly 510,000 distinct CDR3 sequences; more than 20% were observed only once. The ten largest account for 26% of the sample.

The germline ends are 22 bases apart after V is trimmed by 8 bases and J by 2 bases. In the germline V gene, CDR1 corresponds to SNHLY and CDR2 to FYNNEI. The CDR3, cysteine through phenylalanine, is 16 amino acids long. Kept here is only the CDR3 DNA, which spans 48 bases and is read in frame from base 1. Results and caveats for the whole study, not just this receptor: A 13 V-J signature model separated ophthalmopathy from stable hyperthyroidism, with roughly 88% sensitivity and 81% to 82% specificity in cross-validation and 80%/75% in testing. No statistical method was used to set the sample size in advance, and investigators knew the group allocation. Blood samples also contained most of the expanded thyroid clonotypes (frequency above 0.001), which suggests that blood repertoires may reflect thyroid immune responses. During validation, the model predicted progression to ophthalmopathy a median of approximately 6.5 months ahead of onset, with around 65% sensitivity and 72% to 85% specificity.

Sequenced sample: blood. This sequence uses TRBV2 and TRBJ2-7; the D segment cannot be called with confidence. The clonotype comes from a man in his late teens or twenties with Graves' hyperthyroidism. The nucleotides are TGTGCCAGCCTTATAGAAACGAAAGACGTTACCTACGAGCAGTACTTC. This is translated as CASLIETKDVTYEQYF.